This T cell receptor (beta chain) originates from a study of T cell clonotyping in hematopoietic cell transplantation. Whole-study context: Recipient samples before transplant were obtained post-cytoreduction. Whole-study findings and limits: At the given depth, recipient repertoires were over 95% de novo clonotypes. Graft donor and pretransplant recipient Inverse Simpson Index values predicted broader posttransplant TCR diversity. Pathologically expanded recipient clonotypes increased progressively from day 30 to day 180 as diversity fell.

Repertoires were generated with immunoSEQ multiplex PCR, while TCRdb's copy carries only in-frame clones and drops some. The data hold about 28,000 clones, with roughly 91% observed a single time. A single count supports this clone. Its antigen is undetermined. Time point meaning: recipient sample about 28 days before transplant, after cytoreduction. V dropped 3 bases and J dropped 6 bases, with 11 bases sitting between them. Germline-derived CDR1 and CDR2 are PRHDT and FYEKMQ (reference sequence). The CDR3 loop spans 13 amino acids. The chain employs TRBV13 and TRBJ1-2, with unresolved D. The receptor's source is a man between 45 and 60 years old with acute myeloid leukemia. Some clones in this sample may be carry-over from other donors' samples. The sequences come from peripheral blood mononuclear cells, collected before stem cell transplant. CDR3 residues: CASSFQRRDGYTF. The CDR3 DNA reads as TGTGCCAGCAGCTTCCAGAGGAGGGATGGCTACACCTTC.